This TCR beta chain was sequenced for a study of CD8 T cells in ankylosing spondylitis. Whole-study findings and limits: Disease-linked clones reportedly showed significant enrichment in matched ankylosing spondylitis synovial fluid. There was a TCR beta motif, made of eight highly homologous variants, that appeared characteristic of ankylosing spondylitis blood. Disease-linked clones bore a CD8+ phenotype and were relatively rare in peripheral blood.

The V and J ends lost 8 bases and 4 bases respectively, with 9 bases between them. The CDR3 extends over 11 amino acids. Germline V lookup: CDR1 DFQATT, CDR2 SNEGSKA (reference sequence). Concerning this clonotype: Its matching antigen is unknown.

Construction of TCR beta libraries was performed using quantitative 5'-RACE with molecular barcodes. One entry per CDR3 protein results from TCRdb running MiXCR on the 5' RACE reads. The repertoire includes approximately 100,000 distinct CDR3 sequences, 24% of them detected once, and 9% to 15% sits in the top ten. Sequences were obtained from synovial fluid, either unsorted or a sorted T cell fraction (not recorded which). This clonotype was sampled from a male donor with ankylosing spondylitis. The chain combines TRBV20-1 with TRBJ2-1, with D tentatively TRBD1 (5 bases). CDR3 amino acids: CSWRQYNEQFF. The CDR3 nucleotides are TGCAGTTGGCGACAGTACAATGAGCAGTTCTTC.